This entry lists 14 T cell receptor beta chains sequenced from one sample in a study of blood T cell repertoires in COVID-19. Method: immunoSEQ multiplex PCR; TCRdb's copy keeps in-frame clones and lacks some. This table has 120,000 to 150,000 clones, roughly 86% appearing once. The sequencing sample was made of peripheral blood. Receptor source: a human donor in a cohort sampled during active COVID-19.

This clone was detected only a few times. This chain links TRBV27 with TRBJ2-5; D possibly corresponds to TRBD2 (6 bases). This CDR3 has 14 residues. V was shortened by 5 bases and J by 5 bases, with 15 bases between the two germline ends. Germline V gene data show CDR1 as MNHEY and CDR2 as SMNVEV (reference sequence). CDR3 DNA sequence: TGTGCCAGCAGTCCGCGGGACGGGTGGGAGACCCAGTACTTC. Translation gives CASSPRDGWETQYF.

Only a few counts were recorded for this clone. V is TRBV24-1 and J is TRBJ2-1, with 10 bases aligning to TRBD2. The germline gives CDR1 KGHDR, CDR2 SFDVKD. After removal of 9 bases from V and 7 bases from J, the junction contained 8 bases not matched to a gene. The CDR3 is 14 amino acids. This CDR3 reads CATASGGVGNEQFF. The CDR3 DNA reads as TGTGCCACCGCCAGCGGGGGGGTAGGTAATGAGCAGTTCTTC.

This clone was detected only a few times. This chain uses TRBV29-1 with TRBJ1-1; 7 bases align to TRBD1. Germline CDR1 reads SQVTM; CDR2 reads ANQGSEA. J lost 3 bases, V lost 4 bases, and 17 bases had no gene match. CDR3 size: 17 residues. CDR3 sequence: CSVVLIGQAPLDTEAFF. The CDR3 nucleotides read TGCAGCGTTGTTTTGATCGGACAGGCACCTTTGGACACTGAAGCTTTCTTT.

The rearrangement links TRBV19 to TRBJ1-2; 9 nucleotides align to TRBD1. The CDR3 sequence is 14 residues long. Germline assignment: CDR1 LNHDA and CDR2 SQIVND (reference sequence). V was pared by 6 bases and J by 8 bases, with 10 bases of the junction left unmatched. This CDR3 reads CASRWAGQGVGYTF. CDR3 nucleotides: TGTGCCAGTAGATGGGCGGGACAGGGAGTGGGCTACACCTTC.

The chain is built from TRBV7-2 and TRBJ1-2; perhaps TRBD1 as D (6 bases). V was shortened by 2 bases and J by 7 bases, with 17 bases between the two germline ends. The germline V gene has CDR1 SGHTA and CDR2 FQGNSA. CDR3 length equals 15 residues. CDR3 coding DNA: TGTGCCAGCAGCTTACCAGGGGCTTCGCGGTGTGGCTACACCTTC. This sequence encodes CASSLPGASRCGYTF.

The J gene is TRBJ2-1, the V gene TRBV4-1; 7 nucleotides match TRBD2. The CDR3 sequence is 17 residues long. The germline V gene has CDR1 MGHRA and CDR2 YSYEKL. V lost 4 bases and J lost 5; bases outside the gene matches: 14. The CDR3 reads CASSPTDRGLSNNEQFF. The CDR3 region has the DNA TGCGCCAGCAGCCCTACCGACCGGGGACTATCAAACAATGAGCAGTTCTTC.

This clone was detected once. The chain has TRBV30 and TRBJ2-1; 9 nucleotides align to TRBD2. The CDR3 sequence is 14 residues long. CDR1 GTSNPN and CDR2 SVGIG come from the germline V gene (reference sequence). J was trimmed by 7 bases and V by 8 bases; bases with no gene match: 12. CDR3 nucleotide sequence: TGTGCCGGTATGGGGCGGGAGGGCCAAAATGAGCAGTTCTTC. It specifies CAGMGREGQNEQFF.

The chain combines TRBV4-2 with TRBJ2-1; TRBD1 is a possible D gene (5 bases). This CDR3 comprises 14 residues. The germline gives CDR1 LGHNA, CDR2 YNFKEQ. The V end was cut by 0 bases, the J end by 7 bases, with 10 bases between. The CDR3: CASSQDQGVNEQFF. As DNA, the CDR3 is TGTGCCAGCAGCCAAGATCAAGGGGTGAATGAGCAGTTCTTC.

The V call is TRBV28, the J call TRBJ1-5; 10 positions agree with TRBD1. V trimming: 6 bases; J trimming: 5 bases; junction bases outside the gene matches: 7. CDR3 length: 15 residues. Germline V gene data show CDR1 as MDHEN and CDR2 as SYDVKM. The CDR3 nucleotides read TGTGCCAGCAGCGCCGGGACAGGGGAAGATCAGCCCCAGCATTTT. It codes for CASSAGTGEDQPQHF.

The chain couples TRBV19 to TRBJ2-3; 13 bases line up with TRBD2. This CDR3 is built from 13 residues. The germline V gene has CDR1 LNHDA and CDR2 SQIVND (reference sequence). The junction had 7 bases not matched to a gene; V was cut back by 10 bases and J by 9 bases. This chain's CDR3 is CATTSGGAVTQYF. CDR3 DNA: TGTGCCACCACTAGCGGGGGGGCCGTAACGCAGTATTTT.

The rearrangement links TRBV24-1 to TRBJ2-3; D is possibly TRBD1 (6 bases). Germline V gene sequence: CDR1 KGHDR, CDR2 SFDVKD. This CDR3 comprises 15 residues. V lost 5 bases, J lost 2 bases, and 13 bases lay in between. In nucleotides, the CDR3 is TGTGCCACCAGTGTCCGCTACAGGGCCACAGATACGCAGTATTTT. This codes for CATSVRYRATDTQYF.

The J gene is TRBJ2-1, the V gene TRBV5-1; D uncertain. Deletions cut 0 bases from V and 6 bases from J, with 10 bases between. CDR3 length: 14 residues. Germline V CDR1 and CDR2: SGHRS, YFSETQ. The CDR3 here is CASSLASGSNEQFF. In DNA, the CDR3 is TGCGCCAGCAGCTTGGCCTCCGGGTCCAATGAGCAGTTCTTC.

J is TRBJ1-2 and V is TRBV15; tentatively, D is TRBD1 (5 bases). Trimming shortened V by 3 bases and J by 1 base, and 6 bases separated the two germline ends. This CDR3 region has 13 residues. Looked up from germline, CDR1 is LNHNV and CDR2 is YYDKDF (reference sequence). The CDR3 loop reads CATSRDNNYGYTF. CDR3 nucleotides: TGTGCCACCAGCAGGGACAATAACTATGGCTACACCTTC.

The rearrangement joins TRBV30 to TRBJ2-1; 8 nucleotides match TRBD2. The CDR3 length is 14 residues. In germline, CDR1 is GTSNPN, CDR2 SVGIG (reference sequence). J was trimmed by 9 bases and V by 0 bases; bases with no gene match: 7. Written as DNA, the CDR3 is TGTGCCTGGAGTGTAGGAGCGGGAGCTCGTGAGCAGTTCTTC. Translated: CAWSVGAGAREQFF. Filled out from reference TRBV30 and TRBJ2-1, the complete variable domain reads SQTIHQWPATLVQPVGSPLSLECTVEGTSNPNLYWYRQAAGRGLQLLFYSVGIGQISSEVPQNLSASRPQDRQFILSSKKLLLSDSGFYLCAWSVGAGAREQFFGPGTRLTVL.